A single sample is the source of the 6 T cell receptor beta chains below, sequenced in a study of T cell repertoires in cytomegalovirus infection. TCRdb independently ran MiXCR on the reads; one entry per CDR3 protein. Here the sample spans approximately 490,000 distinct CDR3 sequences, roughly 12% being singletons. The sample comprised PBMCs. The receptors derive from a human donor in good health (CMV status not recorded). Some clones in this sample may be carry-over from other donors' samples.

This clonotype was observed many times. The chain couples TRBV7-2 to TRBJ2-3, with 8 bases identical to TRBD2. The CDR3 sequence is 15 residues long. Germline lookup yields CDR1 SGHTA and CDR2 FQGNSA. V lost 5 bases, J lost 2 bases, and 6 bases stayed unmatched. This CDR3 is CASSRSGETTDTQYF. In DNA form, the CDR3 reads TGTGCCAGCAGCCGTAGCGGGGAGACCACAGATACGCAGTATTTT. Supplemented by reference TRBV7-2 and TRBJ2-3, the full variable domain reads GAGVSQSPSNKVTEKGKDVELRCDPISGHTALYWYRQSLGQGLEFLIYFQGNSAPDKSGLPSDRFSAERTGGSVSTLTIQRTQQEDSAVYLCASSRSGETTDTQYFGPGTRLTVL.

The CDR3 region has the DNA TGTGCCAGCAGCTTAGCGTCGGGGACTAGCGGGGGGGTTTCCTACAATGAGCAGTTCTTC. Translating it yields CASSLASGTSGGVSYNEQFF. The chain links TRBV7-9 to TRBJ2-1; TRBD2 agrees at 16 bases. The germline CDR1 and CDR2 sequences are SEHNR and FQNEAQ (reference sequence). V lost 0 bases and J lost 1; bases outside the gene matches: 6. CDR3 length: 20 residues.

This clonotype appeared many times. The V and J genes are TRBV28 and TRBJ2-7, with D perhaps matching TRBD1 or TRBD2 (5 bases each). The CDR3 extends over 15 amino acids. Germline assignment: CDR1 MDHEN and CDR2 SYDVKM. The ends were cut back, 7 bases at V and 0 bases at J, with 16 bases in the middle. The CDR3 is CASTLAGASSYEQYF. Here the CDR3 DNA reads TGTGCCAGCACTCTGGCCGGGGCCAGCTCCTACGAGCAGTACTTC. Complete variable domain (other parts from reference TRBV28 and TRBJ2-7): DVKVTQSSRYLVKRTGEKVFLECVQDMDHENMFWYRQDPGLGLRLIYFSYDVKMKEKGDIPEGYSVSREKKERFSLILESASTNQTSMYLCASTLAGASSYEQYFGPGTRLTVT.

This clonotype came up many times. The chain has TRBV2 and TRBJ2-2; maybe TRBD2 (7 bases). Trimming took 2 bases from V and 3 from J, leaving 10 bases between them. In germline, CDR1 is SNHLY, CDR2 FYNNEI. The CDR3 has 15 residues. The CDR3 DNA reads TGTGCCAGCAGTGAACGGGGGGCGGACACCGGGGAGCTGTTTTTT. Amino acid sequence: CASSERGADTGELFF.

The gene calls are TRBV13 and TRBJ1-2; 9 bases are a match to TRBD1. With 5 bases clipped from V and 6 bases from J, the junction kept 10 bases outside the gene matches. Germline V lookup: CDR1 PRHDT, CDR2 FYEKMQ (reference sequence). The CDR3 sequence is 15 residues long. The CDR3 region is CASSPGRDREHGYTF. The CDR3 nucleotides read TGTGCCAGCAGCCCAGGCAGGGACAGGGAGCATGGCTACACCTTC.

This clonotype was counted a few times. The chain employs TRBV15 and TRBJ2-1; no clear D gene. CDR1 is LNHNV and CDR2 is YYDKDF in the germline V gene (reference sequence). Trimming removed 1 base from V and 5 bases from J, with 9 bases in between. The CDR3 has 14 amino acids. The CDR3 DNA follows: TGTGCCACCAGCAGAGTTCAGACTGACAATGAGCAGTTCTTC. It encodes CATSRVQTDNEQFF.